A single sample gave rise to the 3 T cell receptor beta chains below, sequenced in a study of shared clonotypes between healthy human individuals. CD45RO-negative CD8 cells positively selected for CCR7 made up the naive population, which excluded terminally differentiated effector memory CD45RA+ cells. Measured with immunoSEQ multiplex PCR; TCRdb has only the in-frame clones, and not every one. This sample carries more than 2 million clones, about 95% of them seen once, and the ten largest clones take 0.9% to 1.3%. Sequencing input: naive CD8+ T cells sorted from blood. These receptors were taken from a man younger than 35 in good health.

Notes on this clone: Other DNA sequences from this sample encode an identical CDR3 as well. The rearrangement joins TRBV4-1 to TRBJ2-7, with TRBD1 identical over 11 bases. The junction had 0 bases not matched to a gene; V was cut back by 0 bases and J by 2 bases. CDR1 is MGHRA, CDR2 YSYEKL, per germline. The CDR3 runs to 15 residues. The CDR3 is CASSQEDRGPYEQYF. In DNA, the CDR3 is TGCGCCAGCAGCCAAGAGGACAGGGGGCCCTACGAGCAGTACTTC.

The chain combines TRBV27 with TRBJ1-1; D unresolved. The V end lost 8 bases, the J end lost 3 bases, and 13 bases lay between the germline ends. The CDR3 spans 13 residues. CDR1 and CDR2 from the germline V gene are MNHEY and SMNVEV (reference sequence). The CDR3 reads CASLSPGDTEAFF. CDR3 DNA: TGTGCCAGCCTAAGTCCTGGGGACACTGAAGCTTTCTTT.

The J gene is TRBJ2-7, the V gene TRBV19; no reliable D call. Looked up from germline, CDR1 is LNHDA and CDR2 is SQIVND (reference sequence). The germline V and J ends were trimmed by 9 bases and 7 bases, with 22 bases remaining between them. The CDR3 runs to 14 residues. The CDR3 loop is CASNPAGPAGEQYF. The CDR3 bases are TGTGCCAGCAACCCCGCCGGGCCGGCAGGAGAGCAGTACTTC.